Each of the 8 T cell receptor beta chains below was sequenced from the same sample in a study of OX40 agonist ivuxolimab in advanced cancers. The method was the immunoSEQ multiplex PCR assay. The immuneACCESS repertoire file appears here via TCRdb, limited to in-frame rearrangements. These files lack a portion of the clones; in checked studies, under half of the deficit traces to unresolved V genes, and the cause of the others is not known. The sample records approximately 35,000 clones, about 81% of which are singletons. The ten largest clonotypes hold about 20% of the sample. The material was CD4+ or CD8+ T cells sorted from blood, obtained in a trial of the OX40 agonist ivuxolimab. These receptors were collected from an adult with an advanced solid tumor such as melanoma, head and neck, liver or kidney cancer.

This clone was recorded a few times. This chain uses TRBV9 with TRBJ2-3; TRBD1 or TRBD2 may be the D gene (6 bases each). V shed 3 bases and J shed 3 bases, with 11 bases lying between them. The CDR3 length is 14 residues. Germline V gene sequence: CDR1 SGDLS, CDR2 YYNGEE. The CDR3 protein is CASSAGGWTDTQYF. Here the CDR3 DNA reads TGTGCCAGCAGCGCCGGGGGCTGGACAGATACGCAGTATTTT.

The V and J genes are TRBV7-6 and TRBJ2-3, with 10 bases that match TRBD2. There are 16 residues in the CDR3. Germline CDR1 and CDR2: SGHVS and FNYEAQ. V trimming: 5 bases; J trimming: 1 base; junction bases outside the gene matches: 6. In DNA form, the CDR3 reads TGTGCCAGCAGCCCCCGGACTAGCGGAGGCACAGATACGCAGTATTTT. This sequence encodes CASSPRTSGGTDTQYF. Full variable domain (missing parts from reference TRBV7-6 and TRBJ2-3): GAGVSQSPRYKVTKRGQDVALRCDPISGHVSLYWYRQALGQGPEFLTYFNYEAQQDKSGLPNDRFSAERPEGSISTLTIQRTEQRDSAMYRCASSPRTSGGTDTQYFGPGTRLTVL.

This rearrangement joins TRBV6-6 to TRBJ1-5; D call uncertain. Germline-derived CDR1 and CDR2 are MNHNY and SVGAGI (reference sequence). V was shortened by 5 bases and J by 5 bases, with 13 bases between the two germline ends. The CDR3 has 14 amino acids. The CDR3 DNA follows: TGTGCCAGCAGTGGTGACTTCTCCTATCAGCCCCAGCATTTT. Its protein product is CASSGDFSYQPQHF.

A few counts support this clone. The V gene is TRBV29-1, the J gene TRBJ1-1; 8 nucleotides match TRBD1. V lost 6 bases and J lost 1; bases outside the gene matches: 1. The CDR3 totals 12 residues. Germline V gene data show CDR1 as SQVTM and CDR2 as ANQGSEA. The CDR3 sequence: CSVGTGNTEAFF. CDR3 sequence (DNA): TGCAGCGTGGGGACAGGGAACACTGAAGCTTTCTTT.

The chain combines TRBV9 with TRBJ2-2; D ambiguous. This CDR3 comprises 12 residues. Trimming cost V 3 bases and J 4 bases, with 4 bases left between them. Germline values: CDR1 SGDLS, CDR2 YYNGEE. CDR3 loop: CASSASTGELFF. CDR3 DNA: TGTGCCAGCAGCGCCAGCACCGGGGAGCTGTTTTTT.

V usage is TRBV7-2 and J usage is TRBJ1-5; D not certain. Germline CDR1 is SGHTA and CDR2 is FQGNSA. Trimming took 4 bases from V and 0 from J, leaving 10 bases between them. The CDR3 has 15 residues. CDR3 loop: CASSSWADSNQPQHF. CDR3 sequence (DNA): TGTGCCAGCAGCTCGTGGGCGGATAGCAATCAGCCCCAGCATTTT.

The chain joins TRBV6-1 to TRBJ2-2, with 8 bases that match TRBD1. There are 15 residues in the CDR3. Germline lookup yields CDR1 MNHNS and CDR2 SASEGT. Germline trimming cut 8 bases from V and 4 bases from J; bases unmatched to any gene: 9. Here the CDR3 reads CASVWTGRSTGELFF. CDR3 coding DNA: TGTGCCAGCGTTTGGACAGGGAGGAGCACCGGGGAGCTGTTTTTT.

The chain recombines TRBV7-9 with TRBJ2-7, with D uncertain. V lost 6 bases and J 3 bases, leaving 18 bases between the germline ends. The CDR3 length is 15 residues. The germline gives CDR1 SEHNR, CDR2 FQNEAQ (reference sequence). The chain's CDR3 is CASRPGSGGFYEQYF. In DNA, the CDR3 is TGTGCCAGCAGGCCCGGGTCGGGTGGGTTCTACGAGCAGTACTTC.